The rows below give T cell receptor beta chains drawn from one sample of a study of regulatory T cells in long-lasting Graves disease. MiXCR, applied by TCRdb to the multiplex PCR reads, yields one record per CDR3 protein. The sample has roughly 610,000 distinct CDR3 sequences, about 16% seen once; the top ten hold 9.5% to 15%. Another study also made use of these data, one on T cells in Graves' hyperthyroidism and ophthalmopathy.

Sequencing used peripheral blood mononuclear cells (PBMCs), obtained at new diagnosis, from a patient treated with antithyroid drugs. Receptors originate from a man aged 18 to 30 with Graves disease. The CDR3 runs from the conserved cysteine through the conserved F or W. A D gene is named only where the DNA matches it firmly. The size entry is marked missing in some rows and otherwise reads once, few, many or a size class.

>-|-|TRBV6-1|TRBJ1-5
CASSEARLQPQHF
TGTGCCAGCAGTGAAGCCCGGCTTCAGCCCCAGCATTTT
>many|TRBD2|TRBV2|TRBJ2-1
CASSARRMTSGGGRFF
TGTGCCAGCAGTGCGCGGAGGATGACTAGCGGGGGGGGAAGGTTCTTC
>-|-|TRBV7-2|TRBJ1-6
CVSSLAGQTENSPLHF
TGTGTCAGCAGCTTAGCCGGGCAGACGGAAAATTCACCCCTCCACTTT
>many|-|TRBV7-9|TRBJ2-7
CASSLPGHRGYEQYF
TGTGCCAGCAGCTTACCGGGGCACCGGGGCTACGAGCAGTACTTC
>many|-|TRBV28|TRBJ2-3
CASSPRTTRTTDTQYF
TGTGCCAGCAGTCCCCGGACTACACGTACGACAGATACGCAGTATTTT
>few|-|TRBV9|TRBJ1-3
CASSADGLSGNTIYF
TGTGCCAGCAGCGCGGACGGACTCTCTGGAAACACCATATATTTT
>many|TRBD2|TRBV28|TRBJ2-7
CASSLFPSGRNEQYF
TGTGCCAGCAGTTTATTTCCTAGCGGGAGAAACGAGCAGTACTTC
>-|-|TRBV28|TRBJ2-1
CASRDSRKNEQFF
TGTGCCAGCAGGGACTCCCGAAAAAATGAGCAGTTCTTC
>few|-|TRBV30|TRBJ2-7
CAWSDKAYEQYF
TGTGCCTGGAGTGATAAGGCCTACGAGCAGTACTTC
>few|TRBD1|TRBV6-1|TRBJ1-5
CASSPGGQVGQPQHF
TGTGCCAGCAGCCCAGGGGGCCAAGTGGGTCAGCCCCAGCATTTT
>many|-|TRBV14|TRBJ2-3
CASSQGASTDTQYF
TGTGCCAGCAGCCAAGGGGCCTCCACAGATACGCAGTATTTT
>many|TRBD2|TRBV29-1|TRBJ2-7
CSAGGLADSYEQYF
TGCAGCGCCGGAGGGCTAGCGGACTCCTACGAGCAGTACTTC
>many|TRBD2|TRBV28|TRBJ2-1
CASSPTSGIYNEQFF
TGTGCCAGCAGCCCTACTAGCGGGATCTACAATGAGCAGTTCTTC
>-|-|TRBV6-5|TRBJ2-3
CASSYSETPGADTQYF
TGTGCCAGCAGTTACTCGGAGACCCCGGGAGCAGATACGCAGTATTTT
>-|TRBD1|TRBV6-2/TRBV6-3|TRBJ2-2
CASSPPDRGLGGELFF
TGTGCCAGCAGTCCCCCCGACAGGGGGCTTGGCGGGGAGCTGTTTTTT
>-|-|TRBV18|TRBJ2-1
CASSRLWGDEQFF
TGTGCCAGCTCTCGATTATGGGGAGATGAGCAGTTCTTC
>-|-|TRBV7-9|TRBJ2-1
CASSPIRDGVKFEQFF
TGTGCCAGCAGCCCAATCCGGGACGGGGTGAAGTTTGAGCAGTTCTTC
>once|-|TRBV20-1|TRBJ1-1
CSAPNNRVLSLEAFF
TGCAGTGCCCCTAATAACAGGGTACTTTCTCTTGAAGCTTTCTTT
>many|TRBD2|TRBV29-1|TRBJ2-3
CSVEPGTSGNADTQYF
TGCAGCGTTGAACCCGGGACTAGCGGGAATGCAGATACGCAGTATTTT
>many|TRBD2|TRBV12-3/TRBV12-4|TRBJ2-7
CASKAGDLRDEQYF
TGTGCCAGCAAAGCGGGAGACCTCCGGGACGAGCAGTACTTC
>-|-|TRBV6-1|TRBJ2-1
CASSERFKDKSFQFF
TGTGCCAGCAGTGAACGATTTAAGGACAAGTCATTTCAGTTCTTC
>-|TRBD2|TRBV11-2|TRBJ2-1
CASSLRGAGAPYNEQFF
TGTGCCAGCAGCTTAAGAGGGGCGGGAGCCCCCTACAATGAGCAGTTCTTC
>many|-|TRBV28|TRBJ1-4
CASSLWGTRGNEKLFF
TGTGCCAGCAGTTTATGGGGTACGAGGGGGAATGAAAAACTGTTTTTT
>many|-|TRBV3-1|TRBJ2-7
CASSQGFIAYEQYF
TGTGCCAGCAGCCAAGGCTTCATAGCCTACGAGCAGTACTTC
>-|-|TRBV7-9|TRBJ2-2
CASSLVRAVSGELFF
TGTGCCAGCAGCTTAGTGAGAGCGGTATCCGGGGAGCTGTTTTTT
>-|TRBD2|TRBV14|TRBJ2-1
CASSQRRASGYNEQFF
TGTGCCAGCAGCCAACGGCGGGCTAGCGGGTACAATGAGCAGTTCTTC
>few|-|TRBV10-3|TRBJ2-1
CAISGQAGPYNEQLF
TGTGCCATCAGTGGTCAAGCGGGTCCCTACAATGAGCAGCTCTTC
>many|-|TRBV5-6|TRBJ2-1
CASSLQAASSYNEQFF
TGTGCCAGCAGCTTGCAGGCGGCGAGCTCCTACAATGAGCAGTTCTTC
>-|TRBD1|TRBV6-1|TRBJ1-2
CASSGRGRYYGYTF
TGTGCCAGCAGTGGGAGGGGGCGCTACTATGGCTACACCTTC
>few|-|TRBV5-1|TRBJ2-1
CASSLGDFTYNEQFF
TGCGCCAGCAGCTTAGGGGACTTCACCTACAATGAGCAGTTCTTC
>few|-|TRBV19|TRBJ1-2
CASSLFRDTGGGYTF
TGTGCCAGTAGTCTCTTCCGGGACACCGGCGGTGGCTACACCTTC
>few|-|TRBV3-1|TRBJ2-7
CASSQDPLAAYEQYF
TGTGCCAGCAGCCAAGATCCGTTGGCGGCCTACGAGCAGTACTTC
>few|-|TRBV7-9|TRBJ1-1
CASTQTSRGYTEAFF
TGTGCCAGCACCCAGACCAGCCGGGGTTACACTGAAGCTTTCTTT
>many|-|TRBV18|TRBJ1-2
CASSPDPNYGYTF
TGTGCCAGCAGCCCAGACCCTAACTATGGCTACACCTTC
>few|TRBD1|TRBV28|TRBJ2-2
CASSPTGQRSTGELFF
TGTGCCAGCAGTCCCACGGGACAGAGATCGACCGGGGAGCTGTTTTTT
>-|-|TRBV11-1|TRBJ2-1
CASSSQGSGPGNEQFF
TGTGCCAGCAGCTCCCAGGGGAGCGGCCCGGGGAATGAGCAGTTCTTC
>-|-|TRBV3-1|TRBJ1-6
CASSHDGSSYNSPLHF
TGTGCCAGCAGCCACGACGGGAGCTCCTATAATTCACCCCTCCACTTT
>many|-|TRBV6-1|TRBJ2-2
CASIQGGGTGELFF
TGTGCCAGCATCCAGGGTGGTGGCACCGGGGAGCTGTTTTTT
>many|TRBD1|TRBV5-1|TRBJ1-1
CASSLELGQPMNTEAFF
TGCGCCAGCAGCTTGGAATTGGGACAGCCCATGAACACTGAAGCTTTCTTT
>-|-|TRBV6-1|TRBJ2-2
CASSEETGNTGELFF
TGTGCCAGCAGTGAAGAGACGGGGAACACCGGGGAGCTGTTTTTT
>-|-|TRBV29-1|TRBJ1-1
CVVLQLTEAFF
TGCGTGGTTCTGCAACTCACTGAAGCTTTCTTT
>-|TRBD2|TRBV5-1|TRBJ2-1
CASSFATSGDNEQFF
TGCGCCAGCAGCTTTGCGACTAGCGGAGACAATGAGCAGTTCTTC
>once|-|TRBV2|TRBJ1-2
CASTSNGGANYGYTF
TGTGCCAGCACCTCCAACGGGGGGGCGAACTATGGCTACACCTTC
>many|-|TRBV7-3|TRBJ2-5
CASSPDSGETQYF
TGTGCCAGCAGCCCGGACAGCGGAGAGACCCAGTACTTC
>-|-|TRBV7-9|TRBJ2-1
CASSYTLGGYNEQFF
TGTGCCAGCAGCTATACCTTAGGTGGCTACAATGAGCAGTTCTTC